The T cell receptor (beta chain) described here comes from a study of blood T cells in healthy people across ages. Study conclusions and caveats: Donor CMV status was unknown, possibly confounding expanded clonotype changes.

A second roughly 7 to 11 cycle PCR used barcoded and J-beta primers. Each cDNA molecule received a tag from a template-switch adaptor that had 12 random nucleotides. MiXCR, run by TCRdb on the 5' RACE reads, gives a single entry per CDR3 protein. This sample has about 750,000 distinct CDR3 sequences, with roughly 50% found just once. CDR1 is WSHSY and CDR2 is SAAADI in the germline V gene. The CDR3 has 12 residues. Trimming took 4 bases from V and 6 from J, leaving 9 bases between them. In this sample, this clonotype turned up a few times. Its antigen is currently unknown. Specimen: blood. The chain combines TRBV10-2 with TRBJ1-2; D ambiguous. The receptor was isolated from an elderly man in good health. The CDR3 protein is CASSGQVDGYTF. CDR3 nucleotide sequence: TGCGCCAGCAGTGGGCAGGTCGATGGCTACACCTTC.